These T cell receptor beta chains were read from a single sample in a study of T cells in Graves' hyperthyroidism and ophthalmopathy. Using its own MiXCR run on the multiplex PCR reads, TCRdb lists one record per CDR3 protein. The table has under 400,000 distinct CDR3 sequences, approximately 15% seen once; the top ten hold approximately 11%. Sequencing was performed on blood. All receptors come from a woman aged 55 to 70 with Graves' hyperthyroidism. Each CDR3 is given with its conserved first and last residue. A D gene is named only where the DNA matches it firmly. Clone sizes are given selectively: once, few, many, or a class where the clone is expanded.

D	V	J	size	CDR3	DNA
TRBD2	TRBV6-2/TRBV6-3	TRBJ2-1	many	CASRSGLAGGNEQFF	TGTGCCAGCAGATCGGGACTAGCGGGGGGGAATGAGCAGTTCTTC
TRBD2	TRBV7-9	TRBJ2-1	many	CASSPGTTSSYNEQFF	TGTGCCAGCAGCCCCGGGACTACCAGCTCCTACAATGAGCAGTTCTTC
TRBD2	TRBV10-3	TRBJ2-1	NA	CATSQALAGGGDEQFF	TGTGCCACCAGCCAGGCCTTAGCGGGAGGTGGGGATGAGCAGTTCTTC
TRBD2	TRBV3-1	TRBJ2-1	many	CASSQGTSGWEQFF	TGTGCCAGCAGCCAAGGGACTAGCGGCTGGGAGCAGTTCTTC
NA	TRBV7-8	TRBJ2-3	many	CADAKGGGLDTQYF	TGTGCCGACGCAAAAGGCGGAGGGCTGGATACGCAGTATTTT
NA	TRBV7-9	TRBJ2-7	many	CASSLGPWGEQYF	TGTGCCAGCAGCTTAGGTCCATGGGGCGAGCAGTACTTC
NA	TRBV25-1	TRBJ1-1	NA	CASSGAGTQAEAFF	TGTGCCAGCAGTGGGGCCGGGACACAGGCTGAAGCTTTCTTT
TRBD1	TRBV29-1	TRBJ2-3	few	CSEAGTGDTDTQYF	TGCAGCGAAGCCGGGACAGGAGACACAGATACGCAGTATTTT
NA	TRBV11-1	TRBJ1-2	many	CASSQTLAETNYGYTF	TGTGCCAGCAGCCAGACTTTAGCAGAAACTAACTATGGCTACACCTTC
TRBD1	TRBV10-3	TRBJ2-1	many	CAINAAGQGDNEQFF	TGTGCCATCAACGCAGCGGGACAGGGGGACAATGAGCAGTTCTTC
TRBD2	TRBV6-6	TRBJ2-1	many	CASSYSEGGPYNEQFF	TGTGCCAGCAGTTACTCGGAGGGAGGGCCTTACAATGAGCAGTTCTTC
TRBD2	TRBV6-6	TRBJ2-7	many	CASSYKRESSYEQYF	TGTGCCAGCAGTTACAAGCGGGAGAGCTCCTACGAGCAGTACTTC
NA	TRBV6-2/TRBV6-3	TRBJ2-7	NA	CASSYSVGGGSSSYEQYF	TGTGCCAGCAGTTACTCGGTAGGGGGGGGCTCAAGCTCCTACGAGCAGTACTTC
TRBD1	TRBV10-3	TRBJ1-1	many	CATGYLGTGAGTEAFF	TGTGCCACCGGGTATCTCGGGACAGGGGCGGGCACTGAAGCTTTCTTT
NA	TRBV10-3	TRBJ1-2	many	CAISDQGYYGYTF	TGTGCCATCAGTGACCAGGGCTACTATGGCTACACCTTC
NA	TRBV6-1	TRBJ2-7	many	CASTPTTSYEQYF	TGTGCCAGCACCCCGACGACCTCCTACGAGCAGTACTTC
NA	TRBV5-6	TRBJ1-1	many	CASSFGQGRKAFF	TGTGCCAGCAGCTTTGGCCAGGGGAGAAAAGCTTTCTTT
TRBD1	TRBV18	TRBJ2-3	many	CASSSSGTGGADTQYF	TGTGCCAGCTCATCCTCCGGGACAGGGGGCGCAGATACGCAGTATTTT
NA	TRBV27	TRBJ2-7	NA	CASSFFGGFGPYEQYF	TGTGCCAGCAGTTTCTTCGGGGGATTCGGGCCCTACGAGCAGTACTTC
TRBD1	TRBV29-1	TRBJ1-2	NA	CSVEPTGSSRGYTF	TGCAGCGTTGAGCCGACAGGGTCCTCCCGTGGCTACACCTTC